This T cell receptor (beta chain) came from a study of Graves' ophthalmopathy and Graves' hyperthyroidism. Overall study results and limits: The authors also found most expanded thyroid clonotypes above 0.001 frequency in blood.

TCR beta CDR3 regions were amplified from RNA transcripts. HTBI primers primed a first-round RT-PCR, and a second-round multiplex PCR followed. TCRdb reprocessed the multiplex PCR reads via MiXCR and lists one record per CDR3 protein. The sample consists of roughly 610,000 distinct CDR3 sequences, around a fifth of them appearing once. Trimming shortened V by 6 bases and J by 7 bases, and 18 bases separated the two germline ends. The length of the CDR3 is 14 residues. If no ophthalmopathy appeared within 18 months of follow-up, hyperthyroidism was termed stable. Reliance was placed on clinical symptoms, serum thyroxine, TRAb, thyroid ultrasound and orbital computed tomography for diagnosis. In the case of this clonotype: The antigen is unknown.

The TCR originated in a young woman with stable Graves' hyperthyroidism. Some clones in this sample may be carry-over from other donors' samples. The chain combines TRBV12-3 or TRBV12-4 with TRBJ1-2; a possible D gene is TRBD1 (6 bases). The sample comprised peripheral blood. CDR3 sequence reads: CASSSSTGRAGYTF. The DNA for the CDR3 is TGTGCCAGCAGCTCCTCAACAGGGCGGGCTGGCTACACCTTC.